This TCR beta chain was documented in a study of blood T cell repertoires in COVID-19. V was clipped by 6 bases and J by 6 bases, with 14 bases between them. CDR3 length equals 13 residues. Per germline, CDR1 LNHDA and CDR2 SQIVND (reference sequence). Original processing methods: Reference gene primer amplification yielded estimated nucleated cell counts. Sequencing used immunoSEQ multiplex PCR; TCRdb keeps in-frame clones, though not all of them. V, J and clone size derive from that table, while D and trimming were established from the DNA sequence. The sample has about 200,000 clones; around 80% are singletons.

The V gene is TRBV19, the J gene TRBJ1-2; a possible D gene is TRBD1 (6 bases). Sequencing was carried out using PBMCs or T cells enriched from blood (not recorded which). The origin of this receptor is a woman in her forties or fifties with acute COVID-19. The CDR3 spells CASSREQGDGYTF. CDR3 DNA: TGTGCCAGTAGCCGAGAACAGGGAGATGGCTACACCTTC.